The 17 T cell receptor beta chains below all came from one sample that was sequenced in a study of shared clonotypes between healthy human individuals. TCRdb's table, derived via immunoSEQ multiplex PCR, lists solely in-frame clones and lacks some. The table records around 1.6 million clones, approximately 98% of them present only once. What was sequenced was naive CD4+ T cells sorted from blood. Subset noted: CD45RA+ positively selected. The source of these receptors is a man aged 25-40 years in good health.

As regards this clone: Other DNA sequences within the sample encode an identical CDR3. This chain joins TRBV11-2 and TRBJ2-7; D is unclear. Germline V lookup: CDR1 SGHAT, CDR2 FQNNGV. Trimming cost V 0 bases and J 2 bases, with 2 bases left between them. The CDR3 is 12 amino acids. CDR3 sequence: CASSLDTYEQYF. For the CDR3, the DNA is TGTGCCAGCAGCTTAGACACCTACGAGCAGTACTTC.

The V call is TRBV7-9, the J call TRBJ2-2, with 10 bases matching TRBD2. Losses at the gene ends were 2 bases for V and 3 bases for J; bases not matched to a gene: 0. The CDR3 length is 15 residues. The germline V gene has CDR1 SEHNR and CDR2 FQNEAQ (reference sequence). In DNA form, the CDR3 reads TGTGCCAGCAGCTTACTAGCGGGAGACACCGGGGAGCTGTTTTTT. It translates to CASSLLAGDTGELFF.

The chain employs TRBV9 and TRBJ2-3, with 12 bases fitting TRBD1. This CDR3 has 18 residues. Germline loops: CDR1 SGDLS, CDR2 YYNGEE. V trimming: 3 bases; J trimming: 4 bases; junction bases outside the gene matches: 12. The CDR3 spells CASSADLPGQGASDTQYF. In DNA form, the CDR3 reads TGTGCCAGCAGCGCTGACCTCCCGGGACAGGGGGCATCAGATACGCAGTATTTT.

The chain links TRBV28 to TRBJ2-7; perhaps TRBD1 as D (6 bases). V was shortened by 6 bases and J by 1 base, with 10 bases between the two germline ends. Per germline, CDR1 MDHEN and CDR2 SYDVKM. This CDR3 is 13 amino acids long. The DNA of the CDR3 is TGTGCCAGCAGGACAGGTGATTCCTACGAGCAGTACTTC. The encoded protein is CASRTGDSYEQYF. Full variable domain (outside the CDR3, taken from reference TRBV28 and TRBJ2-7): DVKVTQSSRYLVKRTGEKVFLECVQDMDHENMFWYRQDPGLGLRLIYFSYDVKMKEKGDIPEGYSVSREKKERFSLILESASTNQTSMYLCASRTGDSYEQYFGPGTRLTVT.

The gene calls are TRBV7-9 and TRBJ2-5; TRBD2 might be the D (7 bases). From germline, CDR1 is SEHNR and CDR2 FQNEAQ (reference sequence). Deletions cut 5 bases from V and 5 bases from J, with 21 bases between. This CDR3 region has 16 residues. CDR3 coding DNA: TGTGCCAGCAGCCCCCAGGCGCGGGGGCTTGGGGAGACCCAGTACTTC. Its protein is CASSPQARGLGETQYF.

This CDR3 is CASSPTGTGQNEQYF. In DNA, the CDR3 is TGTGCCAGCTCACCGACCGGGACAGGGCAGAACGAGCAGTACTTC. This rearrangement joins TRBV18 to TRBJ2-7, with 9 bases that match TRBD1. Germline loops: CDR1 KGHSH, CDR2 LQKENI. The CDR3 runs to 15 residues. V shed 3 bases and J 5 bases; nucleotides not matched to a gene: 8.

The rearrangement joins TRBV5-1 to TRBJ2-5, with D tentatively TRBD2 (5 bases). Looked up from germline, CDR1 is SGHRS and CDR2 is YFSETQ. Between the trimmed V and J ends, which lost 1 base and 2 bases, there was a span of 18 bases. This CDR3 spans 17 amino acids. The CDR3 bases are TGCGCCAGCAGCTTGCTGGAAAGATGGGAGACACAAGAGACCCAGTACTTC. This translates into CASSLLERWETQETQYF. The full variable domain, rest sourced from reference TRBV5-1 and TRBJ2-5, is KAGVTQTPRYLIKTRGQQVTLSCSPISGHRSVSWYQQTPGQGLQFLFEYFSETQRNKGNFPGRFSGRQFSNSRSEMNVSTLELGDSALYLCASSLLERWETQETQYFGPGTRLLVL.

The chain recombines TRBV28 with TRBJ2-7; tentatively, D is TRBD1 (5 bases). The ends were cut back, 4 bases at V and 0 bases at J, with 16 bases in the middle. The germline V gene has CDR1 MDHEN and CDR2 SYDVKM. CDR3 size: 16 residues. For the CDR3, the DNA is TGTGCCAGCAGTTCGGCCCGGACAACCCGCTCCTACGAGCAGTACTTC. Its protein product is CASSSARTTRSYEQYF.

V gene TRBV7-8 combines with J gene TRBJ2-7; D unresolved. CDR1 and CDR2 from the germline V gene are SGHVS and FQNEAQ. The CDR3 extends over 16 amino acids. Between the trimmed V and J ends, which lost 5 bases and 2 bases, there was a span of 19 bases. The CDR3 is CASSRSNTRNAYEQYF. The CDR3 nucleotides are TGTGCCAGCAGCCGGTCAAATACCCGAAACGCCTACGAGCAGTACTTC.

This clone was recorded once. The chain joins TRBV5-4 to TRBJ1-4; 8 bases are shared with TRBD1. The germline V gene encodes CDR1 SGHNT and CDR2 YYREEE (reference sequence). Losses at the gene ends were 1 base for V and 2 bases for J; bases not matched to a gene: 7. The CDR3 spans 17 residues. The CDR3 nucleotides are TGTGCCAGCAGCTTGCCGACGACAGGGGCCACTAATGAAAAACTGTTTTTT. Amino acid sequence: CASSLPTTGATNEKLFF.

The J gene is TRBJ2-2, the V gene TRBV5-1; unclear D gene. Germline assignment: CDR1 SGHRS and CDR2 YFSETQ. V lost 0 bases and J 6 bases, leaving 12 bases between the germline ends. This CDR3 is built from 15 residues. DNA of the CDR3: TGCGCCAGCAGCTTGGTGGGAAACGCGGCCGGGGAGCTGTTTTTT. It specifies CASSLVGNAAGELFF.

V gene TRBV9 combines with J gene TRBJ1-2, with a possible D match to TRBD1 (6 bases). Trimming pared 7 bases from V and 5 bases from J, leaving 9 bases between. CDR1 and CDR2 (germline): SGDLS, YYNGEE. This CDR3 is 11 amino acids long. The DNA for the CDR3 is TGTGCCAGCGGTACAGGGTATGGCTACACCTTC. Translated: CASGTGYGYTF.

This chain connects TRBV28 to TRBJ1-2; D not resolved. The CDR3 extends over 13 amino acids. The V gene lost 6 bases and the J gene lost 4 bases, with 12 bases spanning the gap. The germline V gene encodes CDR1 MDHEN and CDR2 SYDVKM. DNA of the CDR3: TGTGCCAGCAGCCCTCCCGGAATCTATGGCTACACCTTC. Its protein is CASSPPGIYGYTF.

V is TRBV6-4 and J is TRBJ2-3; D gene ambiguous. The ends were cut back, 11 bases at V and 2 bases at J, with 14 bases in the middle. The CDR3 sequence is 13 residues long. Germline lookup yields CDR1 MRHNA and CDR2 SNTAGT. The CDR3 DNA sequence: TGTGCCTTACTCGGTCAGCACACAGATACGCAGTATTTT. This encodes CALLGQHTDTQYF.

This clone was observed a single time. This rearrangement joins TRBV14 to TRBJ2-6, with a possible D match to TRBD2 (5 bases). Germline values: CDR1 SGHDN, CDR2 FVKESK. Between the trimmed V and J ends, which lost 2 bases and 2 bases, there was a span of 10 bases. This CDR3 spans 16 amino acids. The CDR3 is CASSQPEGPGANVLTF. The CDR3, as DNA: TGTGCCAGCAGCCAACCCGAGGGTCCTGGGGCCAACGTCCTGACTTTC.

CDR3 coding DNA: TGTGCCAGCAGCTATAGACTAAAATACACCGGGGAGCTGTTTTTT. Amino acid sequence: CASSYRLKYTGELFF. V is TRBV7-3 and J is TRBJ2-2; tentative D call: TRBD2 (5 bases). Trimming left V 4 bases short and J 3 bases short, with 12 bases between. This CDR3 is 15 amino acids long. Germline values: CDR1 SGHTA, CDR2 FQGTGA.

With regard to this clone: Other nucleotide sequences in the sample specify the same CDR3. The chain combines TRBV7-8 with TRBJ2-7, with TRBD2 identical over 11 bases. Germline CDR1 and CDR2: SGHVS and FQNEAQ. With 3 bases clipped from V and 3 bases from J, the junction kept 1 base outside the gene matches. This CDR3 contains 14 residues. Here the CDR3 DNA reads TGTGCCAGCAGCTTGCTAGCGGGAGGCTACGAGCAGTACTTC. Translated: CASSLLAGGYEQYF.